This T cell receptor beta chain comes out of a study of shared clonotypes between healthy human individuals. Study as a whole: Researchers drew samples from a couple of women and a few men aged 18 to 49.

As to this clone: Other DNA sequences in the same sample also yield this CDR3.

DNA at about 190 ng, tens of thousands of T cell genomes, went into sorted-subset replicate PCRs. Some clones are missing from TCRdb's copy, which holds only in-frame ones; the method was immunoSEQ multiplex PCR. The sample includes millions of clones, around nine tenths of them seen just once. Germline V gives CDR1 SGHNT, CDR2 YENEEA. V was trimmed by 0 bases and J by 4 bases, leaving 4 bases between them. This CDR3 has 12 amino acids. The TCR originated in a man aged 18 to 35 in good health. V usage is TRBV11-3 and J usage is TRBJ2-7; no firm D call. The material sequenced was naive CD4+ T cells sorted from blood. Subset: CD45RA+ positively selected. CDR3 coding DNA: TGTGCCAGCAGCTTAGATGGATACGAGCAGTACTTC. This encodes CASSLDGYEQYF.